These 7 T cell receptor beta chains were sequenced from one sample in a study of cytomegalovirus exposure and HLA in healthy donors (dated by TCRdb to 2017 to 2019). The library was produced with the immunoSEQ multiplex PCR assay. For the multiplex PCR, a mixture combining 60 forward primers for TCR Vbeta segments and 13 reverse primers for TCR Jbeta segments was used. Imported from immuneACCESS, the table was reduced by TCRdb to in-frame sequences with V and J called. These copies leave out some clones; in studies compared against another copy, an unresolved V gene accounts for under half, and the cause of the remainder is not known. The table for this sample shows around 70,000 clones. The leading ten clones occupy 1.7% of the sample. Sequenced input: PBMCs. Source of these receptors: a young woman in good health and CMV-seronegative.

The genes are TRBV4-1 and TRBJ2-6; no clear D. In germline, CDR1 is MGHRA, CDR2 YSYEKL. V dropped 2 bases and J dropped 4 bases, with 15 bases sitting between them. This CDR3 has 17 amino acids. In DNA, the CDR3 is TGCGCCAGCAGCCAAAACCGCCACCAGTACGGGGCCAACGTCCTGACTTTC. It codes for CASSQNRHQYGANVLTF.

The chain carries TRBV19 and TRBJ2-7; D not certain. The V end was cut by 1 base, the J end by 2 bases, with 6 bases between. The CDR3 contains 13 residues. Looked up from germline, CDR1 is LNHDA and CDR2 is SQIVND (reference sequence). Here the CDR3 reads CASSIGGAYEQYF. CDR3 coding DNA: TGTGCCAGTAGTATAGGCGGAGCCTACGAGCAGTACTTC.

The CDR3 region is CASTPSPGGAKETQYF. In DNA form, the CDR3 reads TGTGCCAGCACCCCCTCCCCGGGGGGGGCAAAAGAGACCCAGTACTTC. The chain joins TRBV28 to TRBJ2-5, with TRBD2 matching over 8 bases. V dropped 7 bases and J dropped 3; count of bases not matched to a gene: 13. The CDR3 contains 16 residues. Germline CDR1 is MDHEN and CDR2 is SYDVKM.

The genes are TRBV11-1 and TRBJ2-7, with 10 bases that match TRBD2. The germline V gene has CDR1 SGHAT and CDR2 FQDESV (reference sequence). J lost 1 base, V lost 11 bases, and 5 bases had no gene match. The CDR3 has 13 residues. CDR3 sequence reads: CASRTSGSYEQYF. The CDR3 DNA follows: TGTGCCTCACGGACTAGCGGTTCCTACGAGCAGTACTTC.

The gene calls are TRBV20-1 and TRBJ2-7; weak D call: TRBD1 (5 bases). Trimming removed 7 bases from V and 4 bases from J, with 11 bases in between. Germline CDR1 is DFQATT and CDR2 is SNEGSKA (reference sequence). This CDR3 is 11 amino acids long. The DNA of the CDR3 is TGCAGTGGGGGCCCCTCGTACGAGCAGTACTTC. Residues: CSGGPSYEQYF.

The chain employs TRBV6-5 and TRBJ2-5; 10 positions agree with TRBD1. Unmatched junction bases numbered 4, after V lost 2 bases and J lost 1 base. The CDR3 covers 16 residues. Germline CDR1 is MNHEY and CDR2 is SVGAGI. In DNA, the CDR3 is TGTGCCAGCAGTTACGGGGACAGGGGTCCCCAAGAGACCCAGTACTTC. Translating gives CASSYGDRGPQETQYF.

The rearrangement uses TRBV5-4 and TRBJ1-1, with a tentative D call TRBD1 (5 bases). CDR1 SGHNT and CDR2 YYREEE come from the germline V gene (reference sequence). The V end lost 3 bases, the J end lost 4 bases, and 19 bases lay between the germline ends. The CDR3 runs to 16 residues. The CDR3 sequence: CASSSGTWGVGTEAFF. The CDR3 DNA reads TGTGCCAGCAGCTCGGGGACTTGGGGAGTAGGCACTGAAGCTTTCTTT.